This T cell receptor beta chain came from a study of regulatory T cells in long-lasting Graves disease. Germline CDR1 and CDR2: LNHDA and SQIVND (reference sequence). This CDR3 is built from 15 residues. V gave up 10 bases and J gave up 9 bases, with 22 bases separating them. Time point specified: newly diagnosed GD, antithyroid drugs for less than 3 months. RNA extracted from PBMCs served as the sequencing template. In the case of this clonotype: Its target is not known.

Findings and caveats of the study: Accuracy might have suffered from few samples.

Libraries of TCR beta came from iRepertoire HTBI primers plus Arm-PCR of CDR3 regions. TCRdb re-analysed the multiplex PCR reads in MiXCR, keeping a single row per CDR3 protein. The table shows 550,000 to 650,000 distinct CDR3 sequences, with 15% to 20% occurring only once. The sample was also reused in another study, on T cells in Graves' hyperthyroidism and ophthalmopathy. Turning to that study: Stable hyperthyroidism: no ophthalmopathy progression over 18 months of follow-up. The TCR CDR3 first-round RT-PCR relied on the HTBI primer set.

The sample in question was peripheral blood mononuclear cells (PBMCs), obtained at new diagnosis, from a patient treated with antithyroid drugs. This chain joins TRBV19 and TRBJ1-6; D is possibly TRBD1 (6 bases). This TCR derives from a man aged 18 to 29 with Graves disease. The CDR3 DNA is TGTGCCACCACAACAATCCCGGGGGCCGGTTCACCCCTCCACTTT. Translated, it gives CATTTIPGAGSPLHF.